This is a list of T cell receptor beta chains from one sample in a study of cytomegalovirus exposure and HLA in healthy donors. The data were produced by immunoSEQ multiplex PCR, yet TCRdb's version contains in-frame clones alone and is incomplete. Here the sample spans some 84,000 clones, about nine tenths being singletons. Sequenced material: PBMCs. All receptors derive from a man aged 30 to 39 in good health and CMV-seronegative. Both conserved end residues are part of each CDR3. Each record gives: V gene, CDR3 protein.

TRBV28 | CASRPHRDSTSPLHF
TRBV6-1 | CASRSLSPGNQPQHF
TRBV28 | CASSLYDRVVPTNEKLFF
TRBV27 | CASSLAPGQGLVNTEAFF
TRBV6-4 | CASSDSWRAQGYTF
TRBV9 | CASSVGEFRAGANVLTF
TRBV7-8 | CASSLVTETGGYEQYF
TRBV4-1 | CASSQEGRDKAFF
TRBV9 | CASSFQGTAYGNTIYF
TRBV28 | CASSLLTGLAGYEQYF
TRBV28 | CASRTTLNYGYTF
TRBV7-2 | CASSSGPTSGSYEQYF
TRBV19 | CASSPAGHSNQPQHF
TRBV2 | CASSVAGATGELFF
TRBV7-9 | CASRGGLKGHTDTQYF
TRBV29-1 | CSAGGRMGAQENGYTF
TRBV4-1 | CASSQDPLATSTDTQYF
TRBV28 | CASSRRLAGRADTQYF
TRBV7-6 | CASSLAGGRSTDTQYF
TRBV18 | CASSRREGNQPQHF
TRBV14 | CASSQDSLAATYEQYF
TRBV6-1 | CASSQIGRGETEAFF
TRBV5-6 | CASTPQGHDYEQYF
TRBV10-3 | CAISEPGQGFEKLFF
TRBV9 | CASSPESSGISHEQYF
TRBV7-2 | CASSSVVLAGGLPETQYF
TRBV7-2 | CASSSPGTEEDEQFF
TRBV11-2 | CASSLIKETYGYTF
TRBV9 | CASSVSGATNEKLFF
TRBV7-6 | CASSLTLRERGGDTKNIQYF
TRBV6-5 | CASGLAGELFF